This TCR beta chain emerged from a study of TIL therapy for anti-PD-1-resistant metastatic lung cancer. Turning to the study itself: Most patients had lung adenocarcinoma. Study-wide results and limits: Infused TIL clonotypes partially replaced the baseline blood repertoire, then decayed over months.

As for time point: pre-treatment sample, taken before nivolumab and TIL therapy. Points on this clone: Its antigen is currently unknown.

This was the immunoSEQ v3 assay. Each library reached about 2 million read pairs, or about 5-6.5 million at deep level. The repertoire was sequenced with immunoSEQ multiplex PCR; TCRdb's copy has only in-frame clones and lacks some. The repertoire holds about 59,000 clones, around 70% seen once, with more than 1.5% in the top ten. Trimming took 3 bases from V and 6 from J; bases not matched to a gene: 6. Germline values: CDR1 SGDLS, CDR2 YYNGEE. The CDR3 sequence is 13 residues long. Here the sequenced sample was blood, taken at baseline. This chain connects TRBV9 to TRBJ2-7, with 7 bases that match TRBD1. The sequence was obtained from a person between 30 and 79 years old with non-small cell lung cancer. In DNA, the CDR3 is TGTGCCAGCAGCGCCCGGGACAGAGGCGAGCAGTACTTC. It is translated as CASSARDRGEQYF.